These T cell receptor beta chains were read from a single sample in a study of T cell clones after liver transplantation. The assay was immunoSEQ multiplex PCR, and TCRdb's table has in-frame clones only and misses some. The table includes tens of thousands of clones, about four fifths detected once. The sequences come from CD4+ T cells from blood, collected 12 months after liver transplant. The receptor set was obtained from a human patient who received a liver transplant. Some T cells may originate from the graft donor. The CDR3 runs from the conserved cysteine through the conserved F or W. Each record gives: clone size, V gene, J gene, D gene, CDR3 protein, CDR3 DNA. The D gene is left open where the match is weak. A row's size may be missing; if present it is once, few, many or a size class.

clone size: few
V gene: TRBV10-3
J gene: TRBJ1-5
D gene: .
CDR3 protein: CAISRDGNQPQHF
CDR3 DNA: TGTGCCATCAGCAGGGACGGCAATCAGCCCCAGCATTTT

clone size: .
V gene: TRBV10-3
J gene: TRBJ2-7
D gene: TRBD2
CDR3 protein: CATSGGRSSYEQYF
CDR3 DNA: TGTGCCACCTCCGGCGGGAGGTCGTCCTACGAGCAGTACTTC

clone size: .
V gene: TRBV21-1
J gene: TRBJ1-5
D gene: .
CDR3 protein: CASSSRDRNQPQHF
CDR3 DNA: TGTGCCAGCAGCTCCCGGGACAGGAATCAGCCCCAGCATTTT

clone size: .
V gene: TRBV28
J gene: TRBJ2-5
D gene: .
CDR3 protein: CASNLGVQETQYF
CDR3 DNA: TGTGCCAGCAACTTGGGGGTCCAAGAGACCCAGTACTTC

clone size: .
V gene: TRBV4-1
J gene: TRBJ2-6
D gene: .
CDR3 protein: CASSQPISSGANVLTF
CDR3 DNA: TGCGCCAGCAGCCAGCCGATCAGCTCTGGGGCCAACGTCCTGACTTTC

clone size: .
V gene: TRBV29-1
J gene: TRBJ2-5
D gene: TRBD2
CDR3 protein: CSGRLAAGETQYF
CDR3 DNA: TGCAGCGGACGACTAGCGGCTGGAGAGACCCAGTACTTC

clone size: .
V gene: TRBV7-8
J gene: TRBJ2-3
D gene: TRBD2
CDR3 protein: CASSEGLGTQYF
CDR3 DNA: TGTGCCAGCAGCGAAGGACTAGGTACGCAGTATTTT

clone size: .
V gene: TRBV7-7
J gene: TRBJ2-7
D gene: TRBD1
CDR3 protein: CASSEGARGEQYF
CDR3 DNA: TGTGCCAGCAGCGAGGGGGCGAGGGGCGAGCAGTACTTC

clone size: .
V gene: TRBV10-2
J gene: TRBJ1-3
D gene: TRBD1
CDR3 protein: CASSNGDRDRTIYF
CDR3 DNA: TGCGCCAGCAGCAATGGGGACAGGGATAGGACCATATATTTT

clone size: medium-sized
V gene: TRBV10-3
J gene: TRBJ1-2
D gene: .
CDR3 protein: CAINPGDGGYTF
CDR3 DNA: TGTGCCATCAATCCAGGGGATGGGGGCTACACCTTC

clone size: .
V gene: TRBV6-1
J gene: TRBJ1-1
D gene: .
CDR3 protein: CASSERGGTEAFF
CDR3 DNA: TGTGCCAGCAGTGAAAGAGGGGGCACTGAAGCTTTCTTT

clone size: .
V gene: TRBV2
J gene: TRBJ1-1
D gene: .
CDR3 protein: CASSAKGWGTEAFF
CDR3 DNA: TGTGCCAGCAGTGCGAAAGGGTGGGGGACTGAAGCTTTCTTT

clone size: .
V gene: TRBV7-2
J gene: TRBJ2-1
D gene: .
CDR3 protein: CASSPQASSYNEQFF
CDR3 DNA: TGTGCCAGCAGTCCCCAGGCTAGCTCCTACAATGAGCAGTTCTTC

clone size: .
V gene: TRBV5-1
J gene: TRBJ2-2
D gene: .
CDR3 protein: CASIQSDRTGELFF
CDR3 DNA: TGCGCCAGCATACAATCCGACAGGACCGGGGAGCTGTTTTTT

clone size: .
V gene: TRBV18
J gene: TRBJ2-3
D gene: .
CDR3 protein: CASSYLYRDDTDTQYF
CDR3 DNA: TGTGCCAGCTCATACCTCTACAGAGACGACACAGATACGCAGTATTTT

clone size: .
V gene: TRBV18
J gene: TRBJ2-7
D gene: TRBD2
CDR3 protein: CASSERRAGGGSYEQYF
CDR3 DNA: TGTGCCAGCTCCGAACGGCGAGCGGGAGGTGGAAGCTACGAGCAGTACTTC

clone size: .
V gene: TRBV19
J gene: TRBJ1-3
D gene: .
CDR3 protein: CASKTRPGQDIGNTIYF
CDR3 DNA: TGTGCCAGTAAGACACGTCCGGGACAAGATATTGGAAACACCATATATTTT

clone size: .
V gene: TRBV5-4
J gene: TRBJ2-5
D gene: TRBD1
CDR3 protein: CASSATGEETQYF
CDR3 DNA: TGTGCCAGCAGCGCAACAGGGGAAGAGACCCAGTACTTC

clone size: .
V gene: TRBV6-5
J gene: TRBJ2-7
D gene: .
CDR3 protein: CASSYSRDGYYEQYF
CDR3 DNA: TGTGCCAGCAGTTACTCCAGGGACGGATACTACGAGCAGTACTTC

clone size: once
V gene: TRBV5-1
J gene: TRBJ2-7
D gene: .
CDR3 protein: CASSLEPGDTYEQYF
CDR3 DNA: TGCGCCAGCAGCTTGGAGCCAGGGGACACCTACGAGCAGTACTTC

clone size: .
V gene: TRBV7-2
J gene: TRBJ2-4
D gene: .
CDR3 protein: CASSSELSLAKNIQYF
CDR3 DNA: TGTGCCAGCAGCTCGGAACTGTCCCTAGCCAAAAACATTCAGTACTTC

clone size: .
V gene: TRBV6-6
J gene: TRBJ1-5
D gene: .
CDR3 protein: CASSTAGNYQPQHF
CDR3 DNA: TGTGCCAGCAGTACCGCGGGTAATTATCAGCCCCAGCATTTT

clone size: .
V gene: TRBV4-3
J gene: TRBJ2-7
D gene: TRBD2
CDR3 protein: CASSQDWSPLAASYEQYF
CDR3 DNA: TGCGCCAGCAGCCAAGATTGGAGCCCACTAGCGGCCTCCTACGAGCAGTACTTC

clone size: .
V gene: TRBV30
J gene: TRBJ2-5
D gene: .
CDR3 protein: CAFCLNPQETQYF
CDR3 DNA: TGTGCCTTCTGCCTTAACCCACAAGAGACCCAGTACTTC

clone size: .
V gene: TRBV2
J gene: TRBJ2-5
D gene: TRBD2
CDR3 protein: CATMTGWLAGGQETQYF
CDR3 DNA: TGTGCCACCATGACAGGGTGGCTAGCGGGAGGCCAAGAGACCCAGTACTTC

clone size: .
V gene: TRBV27
J gene: TRBJ2-7
D gene: TRBD2
CDR3 protein: CASSLGLAGRPYEQYF
CDR3 DNA: TGTGCCAGCAGTCTCGGACTAGCGGGTCGTCCCTACGAGCAGTACTTC

clone size: .
V gene: TRBV7-2
J gene: TRBJ2-7
D gene: TRBD2
CDR3 protein: CASSLSNSGGTYEQYF
CDR3 DNA: TGTGCCAGCAGCTTATCAAATAGCGGGGGAACCTACGAGCAGTACTTC

clone size: .
V gene: TRBV7-2
J gene: TRBJ1-1
D gene: .
CDR3 protein: CASRRNLRTEAFF
CDR3 DNA: TGTGCCAGCAGGAGGAACTTAAGGACTGAAGCTTTCTTT

clone size: many
V gene: TRBV5-4
J gene: TRBJ1-5
D gene: .
CDR3 protein: CASSLAPNQPQHF
CDR3 DNA: TGTGCCAGCAGCTTGGCCCCCAATCAGCCCCAGCATTTT

clone size: .
V gene: TRBV28
J gene: TRBJ1-1
D gene: .
CDR3 protein: CASSPPPDTNPEAFF
CDR3 DNA: TGTGCCAGCAGTCCCCCCCCGGACACGAACCCTGAAGCTTTCTTT

clone size: .
V gene: TRBV5-8
J gene: TRBJ2-3
D gene: TRBD1
CDR3 protein: CASIMTGGYTDTQYF
CDR3 DNA: TGTGCCAGCATTATGACAGGGGGCTACACAGATACGCAGTATTTT

clone size: .
V gene: TRBV19
J gene: TRBJ1-1
D gene: .
CDR3 protein: CASSDPGGTNTEAFF
CDR3 DNA: TGTGCCAGTAGTGATCCTGGAGGGACCAACACTGAAGCTTTCTTT

clone size: .
V gene: TRBV4-3
J gene: TRBJ1-1
D gene: .
CDR3 protein: CASSPQQGLGEAFF
CDR3 DNA: TGCGCCAGCAGCCCCCAACAGGGATTGGGTGAAGCTTTCTTT

clone size: .
V gene: TRBV15
J gene: TRBJ1-1
D gene: .
CDR3 protein: CATSREVNTEAFF
CDR3 DNA: TGTGCCACCAGCAGAGAGGTGAACACTGAAGCTTTCTTT

clone size: .
V gene: TRBV28
J gene: TRBJ1-2
D gene: .
CDR3 protein: CASRIGRDYGYTF
CDR3 DNA: TGTGCCAGCAGGATTGGCAGGGACTATGGCTACACCTTC

clone size: .
V gene: TRBV19
J gene: TRBJ1-1
D gene: .
CDR3 protein: CASSVLTANTEAFF
CDR3 DNA: TGTGCCAGTAGTGTTCTGACGGCGAACACTGAAGCTTTCTTT

clone size: .
V gene: TRBV4-3
J gene: TRBJ2-1
D gene: .
CDR3 protein: CASSQKQGNEQFF
CDR3 DNA: TGCGCCAGCAGCCAAAAACAGGGTAATGAGCAGTTCTTC

clone size: .
V gene: TRBV18
J gene: TRBJ2-2
D gene: .
CDR3 protein: CASSPGLSDRSGELFF
CDR3 DNA: TGTGCCAGCTCACCTGGACTGTCCGATAGATCCGGGGAGCTGTTTTTT

clone size: .
V gene: TRBV14
J gene: TRBJ2-3
D gene: .
CDR3 protein: CASSLLTDTQYF
CDR3 DNA: TGTGCCAGCAGCCTGCTCACAGATACGCAGTATTTT

clone size: .
V gene: TRBV5-1
J gene: TRBJ1-1
D gene: TRBD1
CDR3 protein: CASSEQGVVSEAFF
CDR3 DNA: TGCGCCAGCAGCGAACAGGGGGTCGTCTCTGAAGCTTTCTTT

clone size: .
V gene: TRBV5-1
J gene: TRBJ2-3
D gene: TRBD2
CDR3 protein: CASSLGSSGSGGDTQYF
CDR3 DNA: TGCGCCAGCAGCTTGGGTAGTAGCGGGAGCGGGGGAGATACGCAGTATTTT

clone size: .
V gene: TRBV7-2
J gene: TRBJ2-5
D gene: .
CDR3 protein: CASSVLWQETQYF
CDR3 DNA: TGTGCCAGCAGCGTGCTTTGGCAAGAGACCCAGTACTTC

clone size: .
V gene: TRBV30
J gene: TRBJ1-2
D gene: .
CDR3 protein: CAWQWTRLKGGYTF
CDR3 DNA: TGTGCCTGGCAGTGGACCCGTCTAAAAGGGGGCTACACCTTC